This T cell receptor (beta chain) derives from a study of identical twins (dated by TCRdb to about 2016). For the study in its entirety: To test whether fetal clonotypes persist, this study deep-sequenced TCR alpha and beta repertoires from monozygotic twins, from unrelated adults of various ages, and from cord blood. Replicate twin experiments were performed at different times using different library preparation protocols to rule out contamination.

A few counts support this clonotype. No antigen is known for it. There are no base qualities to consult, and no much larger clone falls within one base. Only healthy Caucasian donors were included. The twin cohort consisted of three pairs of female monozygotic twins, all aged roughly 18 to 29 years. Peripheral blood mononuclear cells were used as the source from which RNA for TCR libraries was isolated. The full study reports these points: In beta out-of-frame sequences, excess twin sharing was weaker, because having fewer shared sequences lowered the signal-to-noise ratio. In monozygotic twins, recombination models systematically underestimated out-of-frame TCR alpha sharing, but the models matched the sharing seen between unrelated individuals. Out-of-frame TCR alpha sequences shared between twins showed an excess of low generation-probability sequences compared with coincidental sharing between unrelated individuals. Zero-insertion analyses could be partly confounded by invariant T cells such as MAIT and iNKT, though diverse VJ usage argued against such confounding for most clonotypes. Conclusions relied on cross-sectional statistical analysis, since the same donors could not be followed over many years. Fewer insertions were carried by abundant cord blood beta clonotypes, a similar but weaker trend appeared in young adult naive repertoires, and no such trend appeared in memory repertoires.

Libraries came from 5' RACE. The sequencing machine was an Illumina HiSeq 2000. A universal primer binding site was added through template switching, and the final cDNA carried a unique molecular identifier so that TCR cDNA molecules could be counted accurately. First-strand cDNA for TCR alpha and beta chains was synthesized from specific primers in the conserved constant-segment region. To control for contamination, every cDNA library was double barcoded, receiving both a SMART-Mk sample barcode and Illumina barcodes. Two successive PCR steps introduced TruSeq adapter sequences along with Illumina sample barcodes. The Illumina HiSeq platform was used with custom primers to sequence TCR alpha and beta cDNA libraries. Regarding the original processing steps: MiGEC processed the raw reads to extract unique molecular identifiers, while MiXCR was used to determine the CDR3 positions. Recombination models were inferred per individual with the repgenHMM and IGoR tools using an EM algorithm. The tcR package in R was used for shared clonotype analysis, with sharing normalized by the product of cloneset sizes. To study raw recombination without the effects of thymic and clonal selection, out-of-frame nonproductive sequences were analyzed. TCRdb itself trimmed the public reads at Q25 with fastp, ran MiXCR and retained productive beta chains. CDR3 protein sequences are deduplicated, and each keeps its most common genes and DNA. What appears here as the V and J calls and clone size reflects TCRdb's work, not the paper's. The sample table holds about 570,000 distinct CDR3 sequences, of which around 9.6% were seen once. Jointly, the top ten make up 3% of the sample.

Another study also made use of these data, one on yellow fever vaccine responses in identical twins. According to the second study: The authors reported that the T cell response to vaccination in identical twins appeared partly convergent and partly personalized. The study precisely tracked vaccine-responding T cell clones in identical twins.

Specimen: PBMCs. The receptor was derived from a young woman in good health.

The CDR3 reads CATSDFSDSTDTQYF. Read as DNA, the sequence is TGTGCCACCAGTGATTTCTCGGATTCCACAGATACGCAGTATTTT. The chain was built from TRBV24-1 and TRBJ2-3, with the D gene not clear enough to name. CDR1 and CDR2 are read off the germline V gene as KGHDR and SFDVKD. V loses 1 base of germline sequence and J loses 2 bases, and the interval between the two ends is 9 bases. Measured from the cysteine to the phenylalanine, the CDR3 is 15 residues long. The DNA shown is the 45-base CDR3, in frame from base 1.